In its sample, the clone carrying this T cell receptor beta chain was seen a few times. Its antigen is as yet unknown. These data belong to a study of T cell repertoires in cytomegalovirus infection. Whole-study findings and limits: Summed frequency of shared TCR beta families picked out CMV carriers who also had the relevant HLA. Ex vivo responses were dominated by HLA-C-restricted CMV-specific TCR beta clonotypes.

TCRdb re-analysed the reads in MiXCR, keeping a single row per CDR3 protein. Of tens of thousands of distinct CDR3 sequences in the sample, 20% were seen once. CDR3 length equals 14 residues. V lost 3 bases and J 5 bases, leaving 14 bases between the germline ends. The V gene is TRBV12-3 or TRBV12-4, the J gene TRBJ2-7, with D possibly matching TRBD1 (6 bases). This TCR derives from a human donor in good health (CMV status not recorded). Some clones in this sample may be carry-over from other donors' samples. The material was CD8+ T cells from cultured PBMCs, obtained from culture after CMV antigen stimulation. The CDR3 sequence is CASSLSTGMDEQYF. The CDR3, as DNA: TGTGCCAGCAGTTTGTCGACAGGAATGGACGAGCAGTACTTC.